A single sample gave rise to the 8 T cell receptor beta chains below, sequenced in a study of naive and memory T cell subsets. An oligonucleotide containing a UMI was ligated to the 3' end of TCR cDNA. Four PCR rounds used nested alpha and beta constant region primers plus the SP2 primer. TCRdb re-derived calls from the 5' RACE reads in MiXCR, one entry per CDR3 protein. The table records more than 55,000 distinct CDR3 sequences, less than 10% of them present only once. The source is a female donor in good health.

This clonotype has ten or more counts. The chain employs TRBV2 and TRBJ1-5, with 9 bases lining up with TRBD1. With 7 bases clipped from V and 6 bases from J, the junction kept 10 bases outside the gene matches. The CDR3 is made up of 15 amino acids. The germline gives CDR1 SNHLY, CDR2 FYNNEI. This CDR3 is CASNKDRGSVQPQHF. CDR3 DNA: TGTGCCAGCAACAAGGACAGGGGTTCGGTTCAGCCCCAGCATTTT.

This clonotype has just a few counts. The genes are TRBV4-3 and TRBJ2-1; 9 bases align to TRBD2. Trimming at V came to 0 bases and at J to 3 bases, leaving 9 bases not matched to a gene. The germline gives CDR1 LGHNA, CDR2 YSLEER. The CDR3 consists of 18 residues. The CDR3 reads CASSQDKASGAIYNEQFF. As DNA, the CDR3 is TGCGCCAGCAGCCAAGACAAGGCTAGCGGGGCCATCTACAATGAGCAGTTCTTC.

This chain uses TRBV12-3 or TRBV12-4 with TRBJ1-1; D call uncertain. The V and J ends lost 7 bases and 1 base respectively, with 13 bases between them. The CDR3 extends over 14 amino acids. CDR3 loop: CASTMGETNTEAFF. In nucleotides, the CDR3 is TGTGCCAGCACCATGGGAGAGACGAACACTGAAGCTTTCTTT.

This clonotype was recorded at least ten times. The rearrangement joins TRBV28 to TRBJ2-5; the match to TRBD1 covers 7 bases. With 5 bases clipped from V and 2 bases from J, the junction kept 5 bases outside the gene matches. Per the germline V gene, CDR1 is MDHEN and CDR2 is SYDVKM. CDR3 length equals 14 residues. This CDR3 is CASSHAGGQETQYF. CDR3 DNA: TGTGCCAGCAGTCACGCAGGGGGACAAGAGACCCAGTACTTC.

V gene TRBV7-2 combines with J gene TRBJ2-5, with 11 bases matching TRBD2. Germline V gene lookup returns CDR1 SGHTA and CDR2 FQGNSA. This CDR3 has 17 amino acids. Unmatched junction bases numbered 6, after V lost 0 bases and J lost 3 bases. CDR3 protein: CASSLAPLAGGEETQYF. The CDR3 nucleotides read TGTGCCAGCAGCTTAGCGCCTCTAGCGGGGGGCGAAGAGACCCAGTACTTC.

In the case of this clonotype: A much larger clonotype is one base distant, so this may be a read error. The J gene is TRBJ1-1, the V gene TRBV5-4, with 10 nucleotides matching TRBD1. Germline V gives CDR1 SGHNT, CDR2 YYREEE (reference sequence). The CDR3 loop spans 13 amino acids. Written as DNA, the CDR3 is TGTGCCAGCAGCTCGGACAGGGGGACTGAAGCTCTCTTT. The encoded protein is CASSSDRGTEALF.

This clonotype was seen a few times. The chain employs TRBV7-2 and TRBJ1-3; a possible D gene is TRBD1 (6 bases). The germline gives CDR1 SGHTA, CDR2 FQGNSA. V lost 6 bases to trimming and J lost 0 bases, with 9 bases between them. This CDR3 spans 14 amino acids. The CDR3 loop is CASSRTVSGNTIYF. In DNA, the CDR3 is TGTGCCAGCAGTCGGACAGTCTCTGGAAACACCATATATTTT.

CDR3 coding DNA: TGTGCCTGGAGTGCAGGGGTAGGTGGGGAGACCCAGTACTTC. Translated: CAWSAGVGGETQYF. The chain joins TRBV30 to TRBJ2-5, with a weak D call TRBD1 (6 bases). This CDR3 has 14 residues. V lost 1 base and J 5 bases, leaving 14 bases between the germline ends. Germline CDR1 GTSNPN, CDR2 SVGIG (reference sequence).